This entry lists 29 T cell receptor beta chains sequenced from one sample in a study of Ad26.COV2.S vaccination and SARS-CoV-2 variants. Treatment reported: 15 to 20 received Ad26.COV2.S at low or high dose, single or two shots; five or six received placebo; per-sample allocation not given. Samples analyzed were those drawn on day 63 after the first vaccine or placebo injection. Clones were read by immunoSEQ multiplex PCR, and TCRdb kept only the in-frame ones, dropping some. The sample lists hundreds of thousands of clones; around 90% were seen once. Source: peripheral blood, taken in a trial of Ad26.COV2.S vaccine versus placebo. Receptor source: a person aged 18-60 years who received the Ad26.COV2.S COVID-19 vaccine or a placebo.

This sequence joins TRBV3-1 (or the pseudogene TRBV3-2) and TRBJ1-4; weak D call: TRBD1 (5 bases). This CDR3 comprises 17 residues. Trimming pared 0 bases from V and 0 bases from J, leaving 11 bases between. The germline V gene encodes CDR1 LGHDT and CDR2 YNNKEL (reference sequence). CDR3 sequence reads: CASSQDRGSATNEKLFF. The CDR3 DNA sequence: TGTGCCAGCAGCCAAGATCGGGGGTCAGCAACTAATGAAAAACTGTTTTTT.

The chain links TRBV5-1 to TRBJ2-5; D uncertain. Germline V gene lookup returns CDR1 SGHRS and CDR2 YFSETQ. Trimming stripped 0 bases from V and 4 bases from J, with 13 bases between. This CDR3 spans 15 amino acids. The CDR3: CASSLAVTPGETQYF. The DNA for the CDR3 is TGCGCCAGCAGCTTGGCCGTAACCCCGGGAGAGACCCAGTACTTC.

V is TRBV24-1 and J is TRBJ2-5, with TRBD2 identical over 13 bases. CDR1 is KGHDR and CDR2 is SFDVKD in the germline V gene. Trimming cost V 1 base and J 5 bases; bases outside gene matches: 9. The CDR3 has 18 amino acids. In DNA, the CDR3 is TGTGCCACCAGTGATTTTACCCCACTAGCGGGAGGGCCTGAGACCCAGTACTTC. Translating gives CATSDFTPLAGGPETQYF.

The gene calls are TRBV19 and TRBJ1-4, with TRBD1 as a possible D gene (5 bases). Per the germline V gene, CDR1 is LNHDA and CDR2 is SQIVND (reference sequence). Trimming took off 7 bases at V and 10 bases at J, with 10 bases between the two ends. CDR3 length: 11 amino acids. The CDR3 nucleotides are TGTGCCAGTACGGGGCGGGGAAAACTGTTTTTT. It yields the protein CASTGRGKLFF.

The gene calls are TRBV2 and TRBJ1-6; 7 bases match TRBD1. With 7 bases clipped from V and 7 bases from J, the junction kept 4 bases outside the gene matches. CDR3 length: 13 amino acids. CDR1 SNHLY and CDR2 FYNNEI come from the germline V gene. DNA for the CDR3: TGTGCCAGCACCGGGACAGAGAATTCACCCCTCCACTTT. Amino acids: CASTGTENSPLHF. The entire variable domain, with the rest obtained from reference TRBV2 and TRBJ1-6, is as follows: EPEVTQTPSHQVTQMGQEVILRCVPISNHLYFYWYRQILGQKVEFLVSFYNNEISEKSEIFDDQFSVERPDGSNFTLKIRSTKLEDSAMYFCASTGTENSPLHFGNGTRLTVT.

CDR3 in amino acids: CSVEGGRYGEQYF. The CDR3 bases are TGCAGCGTTGAGGGGGGCCGGTACGGCGAGCAGTACTTC. The V and J genes are TRBV29-1 and TRBJ2-7; either TRBD1 or TRBD2 may supply D (6 bases each). Germline CDR1 reads SQVTM; CDR2 reads ANQGSEA. V gave up 3 bases and J gave up 6 bases, with 15 bases separating them. The CDR3 extends over 13 amino acids.

The J gene is TRBJ2-7, the V gene TRBV25-1, with a possible D match to TRBD1 (5 bases). This CDR3 is 11 amino acids long. The V gene lost 7 bases and the J gene lost 6 bases, with 10 bases spanning the gap. The germline V gene has CDR1 MGHDK and CDR2 SYGVNS. This chain's CDR3 is CASIRGVEQYF. The CDR3 nucleotides read TGTGCCAGCATAAGGGGCGTCGAGCAGTACTTC.

The chain is built from TRBV5-1 and TRBJ2-2, with 12 bases identical to TRBD2. V was pared by 0 bases and J by 4 bases, with 4 bases of the junction left unmatched. The germline gives CDR1 SGHRS, CDR2 YFSETQ. The CDR3 runs to 17 residues. The DNA of the CDR3 is TGCGCCAGCAGCTTGGCTCTAGCGGGAGGGCTCACCGGGGAGCTGTTTTTT. As protein: CASSLALAGGLTGELFF. Full variable domain (outside the CDR3, taken from reference TRBV5-1 and TRBJ2-2): KAGVTQTPRYLIKTRGQQVTLSCSPISGHRSVSWYQQTPGQGLQFLFEYFSETQRNKGNFPGRFSGRQFSNSRSEMNVSTLELGDSALYLCASSLALAGGLTGELFFGEGSRLTVL.

The chain employs TRBV5-4 and TRBJ1-5; D ambiguous. Trimming removed 0 bases from V and 1 base from J, with 2 bases in between. The germline V gene has CDR1 SGHNT and CDR2 YYREEE (reference sequence). The CDR3 is made up of 13 amino acids. The chain's CDR3 is CASSLGSNQPQHF. The DNA of the CDR3 is TGTGCCAGCAGCTTGGGAAGCAATCAGCCCCAGCATTTT.

As DNA, the CDR3 is TGTGCCAGCTCACCGGGACTAGCGACCGAGCAGTACTTC. Its protein product is CASSPGLATEQYF. This chain links TRBV18 with TRBJ2-7; TRBD2 agrees at 10 bases. With V trimmed by 3 bases and J by 6 bases, 2 bases remained unmatched. This CDR3 comprises 13 residues. Per the germline V gene, CDR1 is KGHSH and CDR2 is LQKENI.

The rearrangement uses TRBV12-3 or TRBV12-4 and TRBJ2-2; D gene ambiguous. The V end lost 3 bases, the J end lost 7 bases, and 6 bases lay between the germline ends. CDR3 length: 12 residues. The CDR3 DNA reads as TGTGCCAGCAGTTTCCCAAACGGGGAGCTGTTTTTT. Encoded protein: CASSFPNGELFF.

The CDR3 bases are TGTGCCAGCAGTGACCTCCCAGCGGGAAACACCGGGGAGCTGTTTTTT. Its protein is CASSDLPAGNTGELFF. The chain combines TRBV6-4 with TRBJ2-2; TRBD2 matches 7 bases. Germline assignment: CDR1 MRHNA and CDR2 SNTAGT. There are 16 residues in the CDR3. J lost 2 bases, V lost 2 bases, and 5 bases had no gene match.

This clone was recorded only once. CDR3 in amino acids: CASSQELSSGSYNEQFF. The CDR3 nucleotides read TGTGCCAGCAGCCAAGAACTGAGTAGCGGCTCCTACAATGAGCAGTTCTTC. The chain is built from TRBV3-1 (or the pseudogene TRBV3-2) and TRBJ2-1, with D perhaps matching TRBD2 (6 bases). CDR3 length: 17 amino acids. Deletions cut 0 bases from V and 0 bases from J, with 12 bases between. Germline CDR1 and CDR2: LGHDT and YNNKEL (reference sequence).

The chain recombines TRBV24-1 with TRBJ2-2, with 9 positions matching TRBD2. This CDR3 has 18 residues. V was pared by 6 bases and J by 3 bases, with 13 bases of the junction left unmatched. Germline V gene data show CDR1 as KGHDR and CDR2 as SFDVKD. This CDR3 reads CATSLGGLAGAHTGELFF. In DNA, the CDR3 is TGTGCCACCAGTCTCGGAGGTTTAGCGGGGGCCCACACCGGGGAGCTGTTTTTT.

The gene calls are TRBV18 and TRBJ1-3, with D uncertain. The germline CDR1 and CDR2 sequences are KGHSH and LQKENI. Trimming left V 0 bases short and J 3 bases short, with 15 bases between. The CDR3 is 17 residues long. The CDR3 DNA is TGTGCCAGCTCACCACCCATCGGCAGATCCGGTGGAAACACCATATATTTT. Translating it yields CASSPPIGRSGGNTIYF.

This clone was detected once. This chain uses TRBV30 with TRBJ1-2; maybe TRBD1 (5 bases). The germline gives CDR1 GTSNPN, CDR2 SVGIG (reference sequence). V shed 5 bases and J shed 8 bases, with 15 bases lying between them. The CDR3 is made up of 12 amino acids. This chain's CDR3 is CAWGGGDPGYTF. CDR3 nucleotides: TGTGCCTGGGGGGGAGGGGATCCGGGCTACACCTTC.

V and J are TRBV5-6 and TRBJ1-5; tentative D call: TRBD1 (5 bases). CDR1 and CDR2 from the germline V gene are SGHDT and YYEEEE. The length of the CDR3 is 18 residues. Trimming took 3 bases from V and 0 from J, leaving 19 bases between them. The CDR3: CASSSGPGGGNSNQPQHF. The CDR3 nucleotides read TGTGCCAGCAGCTCCGGGCCGGGGGGAGGTAATAGCAATCAGCCCCAGCATTTT.

The V and J genes are TRBV6-5 and TRBJ2-7; D not resolved. Per the germline V gene, CDR1 is MNHEY and CDR2 is SVGAGI. V lost 0 bases to trimming and J lost 7 bases, with 19 bases between them. CDR3 length equals 16 residues. The CDR3 DNA is TGTGCCAGCAGTTACTCGTCGGTGGCGGAGTCGAAGGAGCAGTACTTC. As protein: CASSYSSVAESKEQYF.

This clone was found once. The rearrangement links TRBV9 to TRBJ1-1; no clear D gene. The CDR3 is 14 amino acids. V lost 1 base to trimming and J lost 7 bases, with 14 bases between them. Germline V gives CDR1 SGDLS, CDR2 YYNGEE. In nucleotides, the CDR3 is TGTGCCAGCAGCGTATCCCCTGGAGAAGGTGAAGCTTTCTTT. It translates to CASSVSPGEGEAFF.

The chain combines TRBV5-6 with TRBJ2-1, with D perhaps TRBD1 (6 bases). Trimming cost V 6 bases and J 6 bases, with 25 bases left between them. Germline V gene sequence: CDR1 SGHDT, CDR2 YYEEEE. The CDR3 extends over 17 amino acids. The CDR3 nucleotides read TGTGCCAGCACCTGGGGGCGCCGCGACTTCTCACTCAATGAGCAGTTCTTC. Its translation is CASTWGRRDFSLNEQFF.

Notes on this clone: Additional DNA sequences in this sample encode the identical CDR3. The chain uses TRBV7-2 and TRBJ2-7; no reliable D call. CDR1 and CDR2 (germline): SGHTA, FQGNSA. CDR3 length equals 12 residues. V lost 5 bases to trimming and J lost 3 bases, with 8 bases between them. The CDR3 DNA sequence: TGTGCCAGCAGCCCCTCTAGCTACGAGCAGTACTTC. Its protein product is CASSPSSYEQYF.

V is TRBV6-6 and J is TRBJ1-3; unclear D gene. The germline V gene encodes CDR1 MNHNY and CDR2 SVGAGI (reference sequence). Trimming took off 8 bases at V and 0 bases at J, with 11 bases between the two ends. The CDR3 sequence is 14 residues long. The CDR3, as DNA: TGTGCCAGCGGGCAGGCCAGCTCTGGAAACACCATATATTTT. It specifies CASGQASSGNTIYF.

V is TRBV7-2 and J is TRBJ1-1; 8 bases align to TRBD1. With 5 bases clipped from V and 5 bases from J, the junction kept 10 bases outside the gene matches. CDR3 size: 15 residues. Germline V gene lookup returns CDR1 SGHTA and CDR2 FQGNSA. CDR3 coding DNA: TGTGCCAGCAGCAGACCCGGACAGGGAGGGACTGAAGCTTTCTTT. Translating it yields CASSRPGQGGTEAFF.

The chain carries TRBV2 and TRBJ1-6; D call uncertain. V dropped 3 bases and J dropped 12 bases, with 9 bases sitting between them. This CDR3 comprises 12 residues. Germline CDR1 and CDR2: SNHLY and FYNNEI. The CDR3 DNA reads as TGTGCCAGCAGTGATCCAGGCTTACCCCTCCACTTT. This codes for CASSDPGLPLHF. Full variable domain (remainder filled in from reference TRBV2 and TRBJ1-6): EPEVTQTPSHQVTQMGQEVILRCVPISNHLYFYWYRQILGQKVEFLVSFYNNEISEKSEIFDDQFSVERPDGSNFTLKIRSTKLEDSAMYFCASSDPGLPLHFGNGTRLTVT.

J is TRBJ1-1 and V is TRBV9; D possibly corresponds to TRBD1 (5 bases). Trimming shortened V by 4 bases and J by 4 bases, and 14 bases separated the two germline ends. The CDR3 contains 14 residues. The V gene's germline CDR1 is SGDLS and CDR2 YYNGEE. The CDR3 reads CASSPWGGITEAFF. CDR3 coding DNA: TGTGCCAGCAGCCCGTGGGGGGGAATCACTGAAGCTTTCTTT.

There are a few counts of this clone. This rearrangement joins TRBV7-9 to TRBJ1-6, with a tentative D call TRBD1 (6 bases). V was shortened by 4 bases and J by 9 bases, with 10 bases between the two germline ends. In germline, CDR1 is SEHNR, CDR2 FQNEAQ (reference sequence). The CDR3 runs to 13 residues. Here the CDR3 reads CASSSVGASPLHF. In nucleotides, the CDR3 is TGTGCCAGCAGCTCGGTGGGGGCTTCACCCCTCCACTTT.

This clone appeared a few times. The chain couples TRBV12-3 or TRBV12-4 to TRBJ1-2; tentatively, D is TRBD1 (6 bases). V was pared by 1 base and J by 5 bases, with 8 bases between. This CDR3 region has 13 residues. The CDR3 region has the DNA TGTGCCAGCAGTTTAGGACAGGAGTATGGCTACACCTTC. Its translation: CASSLGQEYGYTF.

This clone was seen once. V and J are TRBV2 and TRBJ2-3, with 7 bases matching TRBD1. The V gene's germline CDR1 is SNHLY and CDR2 FYNNEI. J gave up 2 bases and V 7 bases, and 6 bases lay outside the gene matches. CDR3 size: 14 residues. CDR3 in DNA: TGTGCCAGCATCCAGGGGGTCCTCACAGATACGCAGTATTTT. Translating gives CASIQGVLTDTQYF.

Only a few counts were recorded for this clone. The same CDR3 is also encoded by other DNA sequences in this sample. The gene calls are TRBV20-1 and TRBJ2-7, with D hard to call. Trimming left V 3 bases short and J 4 bases short, with 10 bases between. There are 12 residues in the CDR3. CDR1 is DFQATT, CDR2 SNEGSKA, per germline (reference sequence). The CDR3 nucleotides are TGCAGTGCTAGTGGTCAGGCATACGAGCAGTACTTC. Translating gives CSASGQAYEQYF.